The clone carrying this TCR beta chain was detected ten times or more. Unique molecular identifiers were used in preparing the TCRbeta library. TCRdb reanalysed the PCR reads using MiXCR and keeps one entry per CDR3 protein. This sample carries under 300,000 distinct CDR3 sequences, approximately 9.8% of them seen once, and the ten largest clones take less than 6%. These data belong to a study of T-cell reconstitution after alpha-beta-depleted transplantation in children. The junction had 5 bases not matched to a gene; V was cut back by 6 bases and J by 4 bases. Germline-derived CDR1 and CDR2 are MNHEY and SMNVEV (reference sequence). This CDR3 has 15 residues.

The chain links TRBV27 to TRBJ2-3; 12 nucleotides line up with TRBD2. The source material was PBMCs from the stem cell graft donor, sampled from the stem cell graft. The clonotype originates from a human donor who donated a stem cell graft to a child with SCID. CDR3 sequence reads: CASRKTSGGADTQYF. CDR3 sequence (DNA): TGTGCCAGCAGGAAGACTAGCGGGGGTGCAGATACGCAGTATTTT.